This entry concerns a single TCR beta chain. Its cognate antigen is unknown. These data come from a study of Ad26.COV2.S vaccination and SARS-CoV-2 variants. CDR1 is MNHEY, CDR2 SVGAGI, per germline. CDR3 length equals 13 residues. The V segment lost 8 bases and the J segment 4 bases; nucleotides outside the gene matches: 3. Study conclusions and caveats: Substantial breadth was reported for post-vaccination spike-specific CD8+ and CD4+ T cells.

The protocol was immunoSEQ multiplex PCR, while the TCRdb copy is restricted to in-frame clones and leaves out a portion. The profile shows over 85,000 clones, roughly 80% of them singletons. The sequenced sample was peripheral blood, obtained after recovery from COVID-19. The receptor's source is a human donor who had recovered from COVID-19. This chain joins TRBV6-5 and TRBJ2-2; 8 bases agree with TRBD2. The CDR3 sequence is CASRGGPTGELFF. Here the CDR3 DNA reads TGTGCCAGCCGGGGGGGACCCACCGGGGAGCTGTTTTTT.